The next 27 T cell receptor beta chains were all read from a single sample in a study of regulatory T cells in long-lasting Graves disease. Regarding time point: persistent/refractory GD, antithyroid drugs over 5 years with positive TRAb. PBMC-derived RNA was used for the TCR library. The TCR beta library used iRepertoire HTBI primers with Arm-PCR amplification of CDR3. In TCRdb, the multiplex PCR reads were re-called with MiXCR into one record per CDR3 protein. The table lists 360,000 or so distinct CDR3 sequences, roughly 25% of them singletons. The sample here was peripheral blood mononuclear cells (PBMCs), taken when the disease was refractory, from a patient treated with antithyroid drugs. The receptors originated from a woman aged 40 to 50 with Graves disease.

The V gene is TRBV7-9, the J gene TRBJ1-4; TRBD1 is a possible D gene (5 bases). CDR3 length equals 14 residues. With 4 bases removed from V and 5 bases from J, the gap between germline ends came to 11 bases. CDR1 is SEHNR, CDR2 FQNEAQ, per germline (reference sequence). The CDR3 spells CASSSFDSNEKLFF. The CDR3 nucleotides read TGTGCCAGCAGCTCCTTTGACAGCAATGAAAAACTGTTTTTT.

Many counts were recorded for this clonotype. This chain connects TRBV12-3 or TRBV12-4 to TRBJ2-5, with D possibly being TRBD1 or TRBD2 (5 bases each). The CDR3 totals 14 residues. V shed 5 bases and J shed 3 bases, with 13 bases lying between them. CDR3 sequence reads: CASSPRDRKETQYF. CDR3 nucleotide sequence: TGTGCCAGCAGTCCAAGGGACCGCAAAGAGACCCAGTACTTC.

This clonotype occurred many times. The CDR3 DNA reads TGTGCCAGCGGCCCAAACCCCAACACCGGGGAGCTGTTTTTT. This codes for CASGPNPNTGELFF. The gene calls are TRBV2 and TRBJ2-2; D remains unclear. V lost 8 bases and J 2 bases, leaving 12 bases between the germline ends. This CDR3 region has 14 residues. Germline V lookup: CDR1 SNHLY, CDR2 FYNNEI.

This clonotype was counted between two and nine times. CDR3 sequence reads: CSAPKRLGDEQYF. The CDR3, as DNA: TGCAGTGCTCCCAAGAGGCTGGGGGACGAGCAGTACTTC. The J gene is TRBJ2-7, the V gene TRBV20-1; either TRBD1 or TRBD2 may fit D (5 bases each). The CDR3 is 13 residues long. Germline loops: CDR1 DFQATT, CDR2 SNEGSKA (reference sequence). Trimming shortened V by 5 bases and J by 5 bases, and 16 bases separated the two germline ends.

There are many counts of this clonotype. The chain uses TRBV2 and TRBJ1-5; the D is unclear. Germline V gene lookup returns CDR1 SNHLY and CDR2 FYNNEI. The V and J ends lost 4 bases and 7 bases respectively, with 14 bases between them. The CDR3 length is 14 residues. CDR3 sequence (DNA): TGTGCCAGCAGTGCACTTGTCGGGAGCCAGCCCCAGCATTTT. This translates into CASSALVGSQPQHF.

This chain joins TRBV28 and TRBJ2-5; D might be TRBD2 (7 bases). Germline lookup yields CDR1 MDHEN and CDR2 SYDVKM. This CDR3 contains 15 residues. The ends were cut back, 2 bases at V and 1 base at J, with 11 bases in the middle. The CDR3 DNA reads TGTGCCAGCAGTTTAGGGGGAGGGGGCCAAGAGACCCAGTACTTC. Its translation is CASSLGGGGQETQYF. The full variable domain, completed using reference TRBV28 and TRBJ2-5, is DVKVTQSSRYLVKRTGEKVFLECVQDMDHENMFWYRQDPGLGLRLIYFSYDVKMKEKGDIPEGYSVSREKKERFSLILESASTNQTSMYLCASSLGGGGQETQYFGPGTRLLVL.

This sequence joins TRBV28 and TRBJ2-1, with 10 bases fitting TRBD2. Trimming cost V 4 bases and J 15 bases; bases outside gene matches: 15. This CDR3 has 15 amino acids. CDR1 MDHEN and CDR2 SYDVKM come from the germline V gene. CDR3 coding DNA: TGTGCCAGCAGTTCCCCAGCGGGAGGGCCCGAATTCCCGTTCTTC. Translated, it gives CASSSPAGGPEFPFF.

This clonotype came up once. This likely reflects a read error, since a far larger clone is one base away. V gene TRBV7-9 combines with J gene TRBJ2-5; D ambiguous. Looked up from germline, CDR1 is SEHNR and CDR2 is FQNEAQ (reference sequence). Trimming shortened V by 3 bases and J by 5 bases, and 4 bases separated the two germline ends. The CDR3 is made up of 11 amino acids. The CDR3 here is CASSFWETQYF. In nucleotides, the CDR3 is TGTGCCAGCAGCTTTTGGGAGACCCAGTACTTC.

Regarding this clonotype: With a much larger clone just one base away, this may be a read error. The rearrangement joins TRBV2 to TRBJ2-7; no definite D call. Germline CDR1 and CDR2: SNHLY and FYNNEI. CDR3 length equals 14 residues. CDR3 region: CASSDFMVSYGQYF. DNA for the CDR3: TGTGCCAGCAGTGATTTCATGGTATCCTACGGGCAGTACTTC. The full variable domain, with the rest looked up from reference TRBV2 and TRBJ2-7, is EPEVTQTPSHQVTQMGQEVILRCVPISNHLYFYWYRQILGQKVEFLVSFYNNEISEKSEIFDDQFSVERPDGSNFTLKIRSTKLEDSAMYFCASSDFMVSYGQYFGPGTRLTVT.

This clonotype showed up just a few times. The rearrangement joins TRBV7-9 to TRBJ1-3, with D hard to call. The CDR3 consists of 13 residues. The V and J ends lost 5 bases and 2 bases respectively, with 7 bases between them. CDR1 and CDR2 from the germline V gene are SEHNR and FQNEAQ (reference sequence). The CDR3 DNA is TGTGCCAGCAGCCTTGTGGCTGGAAACACCATATATTTT. This translates into CASSLVAGNTIYF.

The rearrangement links TRBV19 to TRBJ1-2, with 7 positions matching TRBD1. CDR3 length: 15 residues. The V gene end was trimmed by 2 bases and the J gene end by 7 bases; junction bases not matched to a gene: 10. Germline V gene lookup returns CDR1 LNHDA and CDR2 SQIVND (reference sequence). Written as DNA, the CDR3 is TGTGCCAGTAGTATACCACCTCCGGACAGGTTTGGCTACACCTTC. Translating gives CASSIPPPDRFGYTF.

To note about this clonotype: It differs at one base from a far larger clone, so likely a read error. The V gene is TRBV6-2 or TRBV6-3, the J gene TRBJ2-5, with 15 nucleotides matching TRBD2. Per the germline V gene, CDR1 is MNHEY and CDR2 is SVGEGT. The CDR3 consists of 14 residues. The CDR3: CASRGLAGGETQCF. The CDR3, as DNA: TGTGCCAGCAGGGGACTAGCGGGAGGAGAGACCCAGTGCTTC.

This clonotype appeared a few times. The J gene is TRBJ2-2, the V gene TRBV11-2; perhaps TRBD2 as D (5 bases). This CDR3 spans 19 amino acids. V dropped 1 base and J dropped 2 bases, with 20 bases sitting between them. Germline V gives CDR1 SGHAT, CDR2 FQNNGV. CDR3 region: CASSLGLKGFSANTGELFF. The CDR3 region has the DNA TGTGCCAGCAGCTTAGGACTAAAAGGGTTCTCGGCAAACACCGGGGAGCTGTTTTTT. Full variable domain (rest looked up from reference TRBV11-2 and TRBJ2-2): EAGVAQSPRYKIIEKRQSVAFWCNPISGHATLYWYQQILGQGPKLLIQFQNNGVVDDSQLPKDRFSAERLKGVDSTLKIQPAKLEDSAVYLCASSLGLKGFSANTGELFFGEGSRLTVL.

This clonotype appeared a few times. The chain links TRBV3-1 to TRBJ1-6, with D possibly TRBD1 on 5 matching bases. Germline V gene data show CDR1 as LGHDT and CDR2 as YNNKEL (reference sequence). The V end was cut by 1 base, the J end by 7 bases, with 8 bases between. CDR3 size: 14 residues. The CDR3 is CASSQGTSNSPLHF. In DNA form, the CDR3 reads TGTGCCAGCAGCCAAGGGACATCGAATTCACCCCTCCACTTT.

Worth noting for this clonotype: This could be a read error, since a much larger clone is one nucleotide away. This chain links TRBV28 with TRBJ1-5, with no clear D. The V and J ends lost 11 bases and 2 bases respectively, with 19 bases between them. Germline V lookup: CDR1 MDHEN, CDR2 SYDVKM. This CDR3 contains 15 residues. The CDR3 loop is CAGREAPTGNQPQHF. The CDR3 DNA sequence: TGTGCCGGCCGCGAGGCACCAACGGGCAATCAGCCCCAGCATTTT.

Ten or more counts support this clonotype. This rearrangement joins TRBV12-3 or TRBV12-4 to TRBJ1-1; D is uncertain. The length of the CDR3 is 12 residues. Between the trimmed V and J ends, which lost 8 bases and 3 bases, there was a span of 10 bases. The CDR3 DNA follows: TGTGCCAGCTCCCCGAGCCACACTGAAGCTTTCTTT. Translation: CASSPSHTEAFF.

This clonotype was detected a few times. The chain recombines TRBV9 with TRBJ2-7; TRBD2 is a possible D gene (6 bases). Trimming pared 2 bases from V and 0 bases from J, leaving 9 bases between. The CDR3 sequence is 14 residues long. Germline V gene sequence: CDR1 SGDLS, CDR2 YYNGEE. The CDR3 region has the DNA TGTGCCAGCAGCGTTAGCGGAACCTCCTACGAGCAGTACTTC. Protein product: CASSVSGTSYEQYF.

This clonotype has just a few counts. The V and J genes are TRBV19 and TRBJ1-2; tentative D call: TRBD1 (5 bases). Germline-derived CDR1 and CDR2 are LNHDA and SQIVND (reference sequence). The CDR3 covers 18 residues. Deletions cut 0 bases from V and 4 bases from J, with 21 bases between. The CDR3 region is CASSIDAQGFGGSYGYTF. DNA for the CDR3: TGTGCCAGTAGTATAGACGCCCAGGGATTCGGTGGAAGCTATGGCTACACCTTC.

This chain links TRBV6-1 with TRBJ1-1; D unresolved. Germline V CDR1 and CDR2: MNHNS, SASEGT. Trimming pared 7 bases from V and 4 bases from J, leaving 7 bases between. The CDR3 consists of 11 residues. CDR3 nucleotide sequence: TGTGCCAGCATGTCGGGCACTGAAGCTTTCTTT. Its protein is CASMSGTEAFF.

The chain employs TRBV5-1 and TRBJ1-1; D unclear. Trimming left V 0 bases short and J 6 bases short, with 6 bases between. CDR3 size: 12 residues. CDR1 and CDR2 from the germline V gene are SGHRS and YFSETQ. In DNA form, the CDR3 reads TGCGCCAGCAGCTTGGGACCGGCTGAAGCTTTCTTT. It specifies CASSLGPAEAFF.

At least ten counts were recorded for this clonotype. V is TRBV28 and J is TRBJ2-2; 7 bases line up with TRBD1. Germline V gene lookup returns CDR1 MDHEN and CDR2 SYDVKM. Trimming cost V 5 bases and J 6 bases; bases outside gene matches: 9. The CDR3 has 15 amino acids. CDR3 sequence: CASSQQGSGAGELFF. CDR3 bases: TGTGCCAGCAGTCAACAGGGGAGTGGGGCCGGGGAGCTGTTTTTT.

This clonotype occurred many times. The V gene is TRBV12-3 or TRBV12-4, the J gene TRBJ1-1, with D uncertain. The CDR3 length is 12 residues. The germline V and J ends were trimmed by 6 bases and 7 bases, with 12 bases remaining between them. In DNA, the CDR3 is TGTGCCAGCAGCGCGGACTCAAGTGAAGCTTTCTTT. Its translation: CASSADSSEAFF.

The chain recombines TRBV20-1 with TRBJ2-5, with D maybe TRBD1 (5 bases). Germline-derived CDR1 and CDR2 are DFQATT and SNEGSKA (reference sequence). V was pared by 0 bases and J by 7 bases, with 6 bases between. This CDR3 region has 11 residues. The CDR3 region has the DNA TGCAGTGCTAGAGAGCAGGGGACCCAGTACTTC. Amino acids: CSAREQGTQYF.

V is TRBV2 and J is TRBJ2-1, with D possibly matching TRBD2 (7 bases). The germline CDR1 and CDR2 sequences are SNHLY and FYNNEI. The CDR3 is 15 amino acids. V lost 4 bases, J lost 3 bases, and 13 bases lay in between. Here the CDR3 reads CASSGGGLIYNEQFF. The CDR3 region has the DNA TGTGCCAGCAGTGGGGGGGGGCTTATCTACAATGAGCAGTTCTTC. Complete variable domain (other parts from reference TRBV2 and TRBJ2-1): EPEVTQTPSHQVTQMGQEVILRCVPISNHLYFYWYRQILGQKVEFLVSFYNNEISEKSEIFDDQFSVERPDGSNFTLKIRSTKLEDSAMYFCASSGGGLIYNEQFFGPGTRLTVL.

The sample holds many counts of this clonotype. V gene TRBV6-1 combines with J gene TRBJ2-7; 8 bases map to TRBD2. The J segment lost 3 bases and the V segment lost 0 bases, leaving 16 bases of the junction unmatched. This CDR3 is built from 19 residues. The germline CDR1 and CDR2 sequences are MNHNS and SASEGT. CDR3 protein: CASSEALRSWSGSRYEQYF. DNA of the CDR3: TGTGCCAGCAGTGAAGCGCTTCGGAGCTGGAGCGGGAGCCGCTACGAGCAGTACTTC.

The genes are TRBV5-5 and TRBJ2-6; a possible D gene is TRBD2 (7 bases). Trimming removed 1 base from V and 0 bases from J, with 11 bases in between. Germline loops: CDR1 SGHKS, CDR2 YYEKEE (reference sequence). The CDR3 is 17 amino acids. The chain's CDR3 is CASSLLAGASGANVLTF. DNA of the CDR3: TGTGCCAGCAGCTTGTTGGCGGGGGCCTCTGGGGCCAACGTCCTGACTTTC.

This clonotype was detected ten times or more. V is TRBV11-2 and J is TRBJ1-6; no definite D call. CDR3 length: 16 amino acids. V dropped 1 base and J dropped 0 bases, with 7 bases sitting between them. CDR1 is SGHAT and CDR2 is FQNNGV in the germline V gene. The CDR3 sequence is CASSLALNSYNSPLHF. The CDR3 DNA is TGTGCCAGCAGCTTAGCCCTGAACTCCTATAATTCACCCCTCCACTTT.